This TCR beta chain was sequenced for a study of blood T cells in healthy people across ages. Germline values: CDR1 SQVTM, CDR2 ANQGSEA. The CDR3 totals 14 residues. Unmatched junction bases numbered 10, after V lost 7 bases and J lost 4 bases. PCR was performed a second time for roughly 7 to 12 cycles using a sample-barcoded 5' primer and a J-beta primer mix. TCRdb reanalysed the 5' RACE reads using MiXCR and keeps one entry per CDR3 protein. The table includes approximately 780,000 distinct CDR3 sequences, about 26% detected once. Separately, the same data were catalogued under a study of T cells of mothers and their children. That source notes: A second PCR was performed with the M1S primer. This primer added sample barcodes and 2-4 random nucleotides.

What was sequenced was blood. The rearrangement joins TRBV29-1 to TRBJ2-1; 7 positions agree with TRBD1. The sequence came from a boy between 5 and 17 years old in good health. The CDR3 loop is CSAPDRVRYNEQFF. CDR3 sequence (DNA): TGCAGCGCACCTGACAGGGTGAGGTACAATGAGCAGTTCTTC.